This TCR beta chain was sequenced in a study of glioma-infiltrating T cells after dendritic cell vaccination. Study as a whole: Monocyte-derived dendritic cells, cultured six to seven days with IL-4 and GM-CSF, were pulsed with autologous tumor lysate. Dendritic cell vaccine was injected intradermally three times, biweekly. Study-wide points: No direct clonality-survival link was found; a diverse polyclonal response may matter.

The immunoSEQ assay amplified TCRB CDR3 from up to about 2 ug DNA. Only in-frame clones appear in the TCRdb table, and some are missing; sequencing was by immunoSEQ multiplex PCR. The table records 65,000 to 80,000 clones, over 75% of them present only once. Regarding time point: after dendritic cell vaccination, including at tumor progression/relapse. This CDR3 is 13 amino acids long. Per germline, CDR1 SGHRS and CDR2 YFSETQ. Trimming cost V 0 bases and J 6 bases, with 10 bases left between them. Concerning this clone itself: Antigen specificity is unknown.

This specimen was blood, taken after dendritic cell vaccination. This receptor was identified in a human donor with glioblastoma. This chain connects TRBV5-1 to TRBJ2-7; perhaps TRBD1 as D (5 bases). CDR3: CASSLDRISEQYF. The CDR3 bases are TGCGCCAGCAGCTTGGACAGGATCTCCGAGCAGTACTTC.